This entry is about one TCR beta chain. The antigen remains unidentified. Germline CDR1 SGHNT, CDR2 YYREEE (reference sequence). Trimming removed 4 bases at V and 5 bases at J, with 21 bases between. This CDR3 has 16 residues. This record belongs to a study of vaccination and CD4 T cells after COVID-19. As for the study in general: Overlapping spike peptides of SARS-CoV-2, HCoV-NL63, HCoV-OC43 and HCoV-229E were used, and cells were stimulated with them.

Once obtained from cultured CD4+ T cells, the DNA was sequenced using the Oncomine TCR Beta short-read assay. Investigators obtained genomic DNA by extraction from cultured CD4+ T cells. TCRdb itself ran the PCR reads through MiXCR, one entry per CDR3 protein. The data hold about 9,000 distinct CDR3 sequences, with roughly 27% observed a single time. Stated treatment: approximately 9-day PBMC culture with coronavirus spike peptide pools or control peptides (ViraFEST assay). Investigators obtained the unexposed donor's CD4+ T cells before the COVID-19 pandemic (2011-2018). With peptide pools, ViraFEST first expanded antigen-specific T cells and afterwards sequenced their TCRs. Half the medium was replaced with fresh IL-2 medium on days 3 and 7.

The sample consisted of CD4+ T cells from blood, cultured in vitro. The sequence derives from a human donor in good health. The J gene is TRBJ2-5, the V gene TRBV5-4; tentatively, D is TRBD1 (6 bases). The CDR3 here is CASSPGWQGQWETQYF. The CDR3 DNA follows: TGTGCCAGCAGCCCAGGTTGGCAGGGGCAGTGGGAGACCCAGTACTTC.